A selection of T cell receptor beta chains follows, all from one sample in a study of CD8 T cells in ankylosing spondylitis. TCRdb reprocessed the 5' RACE reads with MiXCR, giving one entry per CDR3 protein. Of under 950,000 distinct CDR3 sequences listed, roughly 19% are singletons. Sequenced input: blood, either unsorted or a sorted T cell fraction (not recorded which). These receptor sequences come from a male donor with ankylosing spondylitis. The CDR3 runs from the conserved cysteine through the conserved F or W. The order of the fields is J gene, D gene, clone size, V gene, CDR3 DNA, CDR3 protein. The D gene is left open where the match is weak. Size is stated for part of the rows, as once, few or many counts, or as a class when the clone is expanded.

j_call: TRBJ2-2; d_call: -; clone_size: -; v_call: TRBV20-1; cdr3_nt: TGCAGTGCTAGACTGAGCGGGACCGGGGAGCTGTTTTTT; cdr3_aa: CSARLSGTGELFF
j_call: TRBJ1-2; d_call: -; clone_size: once; v_call: TRBV3-1; cdr3_nt: TGTGCCAGCAGCCCCTCCACTAACTATGGCTACACCTTC; cdr3_aa: CASSPSTNYGYTF
j_call: TRBJ2-5; d_call: TRBD1; clone_size: -; v_call: TRBV20-1; cdr3_nt: TGCAGTGCTCCTCAGGGGGCGCGGGAGACCCAGTACTTC; cdr3_aa: CSAPQGARETQYF
j_call: TRBJ2-3; d_call: -; clone_size: few; v_call: TRBV7-9; cdr3_nt: TGTGCCAGCAGCTTAGGGGGAATCGACACAGATACGCAGTATTTT; cdr3_aa: CASSLGGIDTDTQYF
j_call: TRBJ2-1; d_call: TRBD2; clone_size: -; v_call: TRBV5-1; cdr3_nt: TGCGCCAGCAGCTCCAGGGTAGCGGGGTCGAATGAGCAGTTCTTC; cdr3_aa: CASSSRVAGSNEQFF
j_call: TRBJ2-7; d_call: -; clone_size: -; v_call: TRBV7-9; cdr3_nt: TGTGCCAGCACCGCCAGCTCCTACGAGCAGTACTTC; cdr3_aa: CASTASSYEQYF
j_call: TRBJ2-7; d_call: -; clone_size: few; v_call: TRBV5-1; cdr3_nt: TGCGCCAGCAGGTCCCCCGGCAGAAATACCTACGAGCAGTACTTC; cdr3_aa: CASRSPGRNTYEQYF
j_call: TRBJ1-1; d_call: -; clone_size: many; v_call: TRBV20-1; cdr3_nt: TGCAGTGCTGGGAGGGGGGACACTGAAGCTTTCTTT; cdr3_aa: CSAGRGDTEAFF
j_call: TRBJ2-7; d_call: TRBD2; clone_size: -; v_call: TRBV2; cdr3_nt: TGTGCCAGCACTAGAAGCGGGACCTCCTACGAGCAGTACTTC; cdr3_aa: CASTRSGTSYEQYF
j_call: TRBJ1-3; d_call: -; clone_size: few; v_call: TRBV6-2/TRBV6-3; cdr3_nt: TGTGCCAGCAGTTACGGGGAAAGGGGGTCTGGAAACACCATATATTTT; cdr3_aa: CASSYGERGSGNTIYF
j_call: TRBJ2-1; d_call: -; clone_size: -; v_call: TRBV5-5; cdr3_nt: TGTGCCAGCAGCTTGTGGGCAGAGGGGGACAATGAGCAGTTCTTC; cdr3_aa: CASSLWAEGDNEQFF
j_call: TRBJ2-3; d_call: -; clone_size: -; v_call: TRBV5-1; cdr3_nt: TGCGCCAGCAGCTTGATTTCTCTTCTGGGGGCCTTAGATACGCAGTATTTT; cdr3_aa: CASSLISLLGALDTQYF
j_call: TRBJ2-3; d_call: -; clone_size: -; v_call: TRBV27; cdr3_nt: TGTGCCAGCAGTTTAACGGAGCCAGCAGATACGCAGTATTTT; cdr3_aa: CASSLTEPADTQYF
j_call: TRBJ2-3; d_call: -; clone_size: -; v_call: TRBV18; cdr3_nt: TGTGCCAGCTCATCGGTTCTTAGCACAGATACGCAGTATTTT; cdr3_aa: CASSSVLSTDTQYF
j_call: TRBJ2-7; d_call: TRBD1; clone_size: -; v_call: TRBV4-1; cdr3_nt: TGCGCCAGCAGCCAAGTCCTGGGACAGGGCCCCCACGAGCAGTACTTC; cdr3_aa: CASSQVLGQGPHEQYF
j_call: TRBJ1-1; d_call: TRBD1; clone_size: -; v_call: TRBV6-1; cdr3_nt: TGTGCCAGCAACCTCGGACAGGGGGTGACTGAAGCTTTCTTT; cdr3_aa: CASNLGQGVTEAFF
j_call: TRBJ1-2; d_call: -; clone_size: -; v_call: TRBV11-2; cdr3_nt: TGTGCCAGCAGCTTAGCCCTACAGGGTGGCTATGGCTACACCTTC; cdr3_aa: CASSLALQGGYGYTF
j_call: TRBJ2-7; d_call: TRBD2; clone_size: -; v_call: TRBV7-9; cdr3_nt: TGTGCCAGCAGCTTAACCTCTTTGCGGGAGAGCCCCTACGAGCAGTACTTC; cdr3_aa: CASSLTSLRESPYEQYF
j_call: TRBJ2-2; d_call: -; clone_size: -; v_call: TRBV29-1; cdr3_nt: TGCAGCGTTGAAGTCGCGACCCAGCACTACACCGGGGAGCTGTTTTTT; cdr3_aa: CSVEVATQHYTGELFF
j_call: TRBJ2-1; d_call: -; clone_size: -; v_call: TRBV7-3; cdr3_nt: TGTGCCAGCAGCCCATCCTTAAGGGATGAGCAGTTCTTC; cdr3_aa: CASSPSLRDEQFF
j_call: TRBJ2-1; d_call: -; clone_size: -; v_call: TRBV7-3; cdr3_nt: TGTGCCAGCAGCTTTACCGGGACTGACACCTACAATGAGCAGTTCTTC; cdr3_aa: CASSFTGTDTYNEQFF
j_call: TRBJ2-7; d_call: TRBD1; clone_size: few; v_call: TRBV18; cdr3_nt: TGTGCCAGCTCACCACCGGCAGGGGGTCTCTACGAGCAGTACTTC; cdr3_aa: CASSPPAGGLYEQYF
j_call: TRBJ2-2; d_call: TRBD1; clone_size: -; v_call: TRBV5-1; cdr3_nt: TGCGCCAGCAGACTCGGGACAGGCGGGACCGGGGAGCTGTTTTTT; cdr3_aa: CASRLGTGGTGELFF
j_call: TRBJ2-1; d_call: TRBD1; clone_size: -; v_call: TRBV5-1; cdr3_nt: TGCGCCAGCAGCTTCCCTAAGACGGGACAGGGAAGGAATGAGCAGTTCTTC; cdr3_aa: CASSFPKTGQGRNEQFF
j_call: TRBJ2-3; d_call: -; clone_size: few; v_call: TRBV7-6; cdr3_nt: TGTGCCAGCAGTTCTACCTCGGGGGCCCTCACAGATACGCAGTATTTT; cdr3_aa: CASSSTSGALTDTQYF
j_call: TRBJ2-5; d_call: TRBD2; clone_size: -; v_call: TRBV27; cdr3_nt: TGTGCCAGGAGTTTAAAGGCGGGAGGGAAGATGGGGACCCAGTACTTC; cdr3_aa: CARSLKAGGKMGTQYF
j_call: TRBJ2-2; d_call: -; clone_size: -; v_call: TRBV30; cdr3_nt: TGTGCCTGGAGTGCTACAGTCACCGGGGAGCTGTTTTTT; cdr3_aa: CAWSATVTGELFF
j_call: TRBJ1-3; d_call: -; clone_size: many; v_call: TRBV28; cdr3_nt: TGTGCCAGCAGTTTCGAGGGGGGGATTAACACCATATATTTT; cdr3_aa: CASSFEGGINTIYF
j_call: TRBJ2-7; d_call: -; clone_size: -; v_call: TRBV4-1; cdr3_nt: TGCGCCAGCAGCCAAGTAACGGGTGTAAATAGCGACGAGCAGTACTTC; cdr3_aa: CASSQVTGVNSDEQYF
j_call: TRBJ2-2; d_call: -; clone_size: -; v_call: TRBV5-1; cdr3_nt: TGCGCCAGCAGCCCTATGTATACCGGGGAGCTGTTTTTT; cdr3_aa: CASSPMYTGELFF
j_call: TRBJ1-2; d_call: -; clone_size: -; v_call: TRBV7-2; cdr3_nt: TGTGCCAGCAGACGGAGCGGGGCCGCCCTCACCTTC; cdr3_aa: CASRRSGAALTF
j_call: TRBJ2-1; d_call: TRBD2; clone_size: -; v_call: TRBV6-2/TRBV6-3; cdr3_nt: TGTGCCAGCAGTTACGGACTAGCGGGAGGTTGGGATGAGCAGTTCTTC; cdr3_aa: CASSYGLAGGWDEQFF
j_call: TRBJ2-7; d_call: TRBD1; clone_size: -; v_call: TRBV29-1; cdr3_nt: TGCAGCGTTGCGACAGGGGCCTACGAGCAGTACTTC; cdr3_aa: CSVATGAYEQYF
j_call: TRBJ1-1; d_call: -; clone_size: few; v_call: TRBV28; cdr3_nt: TGTGCCAGCAGCAAATACCAGGAGACTGAAGCTTTCTTT; cdr3_aa: CASSKYQETEAFF
j_call: TRBJ2-7; d_call: TRBD2; clone_size: -; v_call: TRBV29-1; cdr3_nt: TGCAGCGTTGAAAGTGTAGCGGGAGAGTCCTACGAGCAGTACTTC; cdr3_aa: CSVESVAGESYEQYF